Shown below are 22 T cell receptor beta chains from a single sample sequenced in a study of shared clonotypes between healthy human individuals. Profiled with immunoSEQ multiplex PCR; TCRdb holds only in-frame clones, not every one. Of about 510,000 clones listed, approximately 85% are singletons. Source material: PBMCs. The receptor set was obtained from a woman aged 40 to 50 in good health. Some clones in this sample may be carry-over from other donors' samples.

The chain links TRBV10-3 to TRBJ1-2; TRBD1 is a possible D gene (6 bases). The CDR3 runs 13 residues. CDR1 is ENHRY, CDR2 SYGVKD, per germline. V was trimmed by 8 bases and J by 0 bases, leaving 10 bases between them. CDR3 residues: CAIGGAANYGYTF. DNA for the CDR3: TGTGCCATCGGGGGGGCAGCTAACTATGGCTACACCTTC.

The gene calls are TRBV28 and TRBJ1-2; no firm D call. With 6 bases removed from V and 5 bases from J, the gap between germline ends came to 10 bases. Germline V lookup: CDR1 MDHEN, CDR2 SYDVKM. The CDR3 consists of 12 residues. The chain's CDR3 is CASSQPNYGYTF. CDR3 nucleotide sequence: TGTGCCAGCAGCCAGCCAAATTATGGCTACACCTTC.

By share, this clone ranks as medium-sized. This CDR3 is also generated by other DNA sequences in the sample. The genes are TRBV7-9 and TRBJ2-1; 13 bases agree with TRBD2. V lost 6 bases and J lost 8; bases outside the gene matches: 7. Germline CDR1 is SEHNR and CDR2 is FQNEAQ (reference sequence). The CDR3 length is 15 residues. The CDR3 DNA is TGTGCCAGCAGTACGCGGACTAGCGGGAGCGATGAGCAGTTCTTC. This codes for CASSTRTSGSDEQFF.

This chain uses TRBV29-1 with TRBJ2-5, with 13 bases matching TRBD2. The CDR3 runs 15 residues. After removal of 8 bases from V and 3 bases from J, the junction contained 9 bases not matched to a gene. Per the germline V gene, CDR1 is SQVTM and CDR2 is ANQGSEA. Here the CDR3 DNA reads TGCAGCCCTTGGACTAGCGGGAGAAAGGAAGAGACCCAGTACTTC. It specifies CSPWTSGRKEETQYF.

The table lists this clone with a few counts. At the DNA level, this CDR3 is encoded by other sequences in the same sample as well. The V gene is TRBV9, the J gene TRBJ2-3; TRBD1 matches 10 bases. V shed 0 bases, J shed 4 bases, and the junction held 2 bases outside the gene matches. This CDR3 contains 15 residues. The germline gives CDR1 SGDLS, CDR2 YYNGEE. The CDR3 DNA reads TGTGCCAGCAGCGTAGATGGACAGGGGGCAGATACGCAGTATTTT. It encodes CASSVDGQGADTQYF. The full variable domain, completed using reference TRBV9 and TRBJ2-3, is DSGVTQTPKHLITATGQRVTLRCSPRSGDLSVYWYQQSLDQGLQFLIQYYNGEERAKGNILERFSAQQFPDLHSELNLSSLELGDSALYFCASSVDGQGADTQYFGPGTRLTVL.

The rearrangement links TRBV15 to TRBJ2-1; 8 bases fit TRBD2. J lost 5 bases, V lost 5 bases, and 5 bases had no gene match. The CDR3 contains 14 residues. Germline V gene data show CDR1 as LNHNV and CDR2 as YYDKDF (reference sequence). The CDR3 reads CATSPRLANNEQFF. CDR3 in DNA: TGTGCCACCAGCCCCCGACTAGCGAACAATGAGCAGTTCTTC.

The CDR3: CASSRDRRNQPQHF. In nucleotides, the CDR3 is TGTGCCAGCAGCCGGGACAGACGCAATCAGCCCCAGCATTTT. The chain has TRBV7-8 and TRBJ1-5; 7 nucleotides align to TRBD1. The CDR3 is 14 residues long. Germline CDR1 is SGHVS and CDR2 is FQNEAQ. Losses at the gene ends were 5 bases for V and 2 bases for J; bases not matched to a gene: 3.

CDR3 coding DNA: TGTGCCTGGAAGACACCGGGACAGGCGGGTGAAAAACTGTTTTTT. This codes for CAWKTPGQAGEKLFF. The chain links TRBV30 to TRBJ1-4; 8 bases match TRBD1. The J segment lost 7 bases and the V segment lost 4 bases, leaving 11 bases of the junction unmatched. The CDR3 totals 15 residues. The V gene's germline CDR1 is GTSNPN and CDR2 SVGIG (reference sequence).

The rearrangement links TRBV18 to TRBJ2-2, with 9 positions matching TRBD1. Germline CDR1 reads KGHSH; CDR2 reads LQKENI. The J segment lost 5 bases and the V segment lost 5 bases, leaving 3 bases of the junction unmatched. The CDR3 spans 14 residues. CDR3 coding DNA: TGTGCCAGCTCAGCAGACAGGGGGACCGGGGAGCTGTTTTTT. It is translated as CASSADRGTGELFF.

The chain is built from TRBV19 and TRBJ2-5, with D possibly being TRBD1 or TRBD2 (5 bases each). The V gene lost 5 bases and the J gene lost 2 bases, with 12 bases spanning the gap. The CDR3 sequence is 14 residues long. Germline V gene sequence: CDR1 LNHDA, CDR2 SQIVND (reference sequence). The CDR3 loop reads CASSARDGQETQYF. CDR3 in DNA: TGTGCCAGTAGTGCCCGGGACGGTCAAGAGACCCAGTACTTC.

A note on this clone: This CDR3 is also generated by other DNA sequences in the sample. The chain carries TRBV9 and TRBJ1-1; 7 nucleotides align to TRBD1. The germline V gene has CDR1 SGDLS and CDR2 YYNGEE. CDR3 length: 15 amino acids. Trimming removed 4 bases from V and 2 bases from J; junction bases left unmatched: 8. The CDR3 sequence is CASSYTTGTNTEAFF. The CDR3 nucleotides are TGTGCCAGCAGCTACACGACAGGGACAAACACTGAAGCTTTCTTT. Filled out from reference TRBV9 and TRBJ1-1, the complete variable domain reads DSGVTQTPKHLITATGQRVTLRCSPRSGDLSVYWYQQSLDQGLQFLIQYYNGEERAKGNILERFSAQQFPDLHSELNLSSLELGDSALYFCASSYTTGTNTEAFFGQGTRLTVV.

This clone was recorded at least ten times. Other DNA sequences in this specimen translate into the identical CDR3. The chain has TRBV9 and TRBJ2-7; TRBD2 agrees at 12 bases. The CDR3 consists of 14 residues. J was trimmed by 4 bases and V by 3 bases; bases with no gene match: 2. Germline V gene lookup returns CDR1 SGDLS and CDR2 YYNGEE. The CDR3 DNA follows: TGTGCCAGCAGCGCAGGGACTAGCGGGTACGAGCAGTACTTC. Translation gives CASSAGTSGYEQYF.

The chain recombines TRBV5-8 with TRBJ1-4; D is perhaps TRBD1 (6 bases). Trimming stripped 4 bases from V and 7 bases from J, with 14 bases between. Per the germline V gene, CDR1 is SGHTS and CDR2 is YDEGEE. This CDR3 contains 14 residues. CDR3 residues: CASSRRTVSEKLFF. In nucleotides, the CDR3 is TGTGCCAGCAGCCGCAGGACAGTGAGTGAAAAACTGTTTTTT.

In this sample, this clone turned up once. This CDR3 is CSVLYTDTQYF. In nucleotides, the CDR3 is TGCAGCGTTCTTTACACAGATACGCAGTATTTT. The chain employs TRBV29-1 and TRBJ2-3; D is unclear. Trimming removed 5 bases from V and 2 bases from J, with 5 bases in between. Per germline, CDR1 SQVTM and CDR2 ANQGSEA. The CDR3 extends over 11 amino acids.

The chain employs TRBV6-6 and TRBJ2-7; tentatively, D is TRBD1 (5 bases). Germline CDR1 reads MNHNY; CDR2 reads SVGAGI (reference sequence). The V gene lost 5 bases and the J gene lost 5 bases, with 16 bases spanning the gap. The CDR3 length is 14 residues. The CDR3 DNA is TGTGCCAGCAGTACCCGTAGGCAGACAGACGAGCAGTACTTC. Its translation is CASSTRRQTDEQYF.

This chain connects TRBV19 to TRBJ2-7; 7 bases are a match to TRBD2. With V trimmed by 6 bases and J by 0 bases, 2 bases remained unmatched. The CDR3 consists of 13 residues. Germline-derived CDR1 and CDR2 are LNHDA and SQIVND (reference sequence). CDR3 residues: CASSGRNSYEQYF. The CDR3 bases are TGTGCCAGTAGCGGGAGGAACTCCTACGAGCAGTACTTC.

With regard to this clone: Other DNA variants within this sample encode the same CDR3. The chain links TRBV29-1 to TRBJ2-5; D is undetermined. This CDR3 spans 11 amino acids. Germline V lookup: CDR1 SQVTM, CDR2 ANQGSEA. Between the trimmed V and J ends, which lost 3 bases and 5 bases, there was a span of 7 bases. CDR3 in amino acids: CSVERGETQYF. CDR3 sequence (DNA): TGCAGCGTTGAGCGTGGGGAGACCCAGTACTTC.

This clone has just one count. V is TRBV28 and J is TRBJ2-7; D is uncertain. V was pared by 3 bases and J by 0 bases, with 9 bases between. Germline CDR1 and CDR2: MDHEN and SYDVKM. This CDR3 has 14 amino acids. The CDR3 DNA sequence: TGTGCCAGCAGTTTTTCGACGCCCTCCTACGAGCAGTACTTC. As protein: CASSFSTPSYEQYF.

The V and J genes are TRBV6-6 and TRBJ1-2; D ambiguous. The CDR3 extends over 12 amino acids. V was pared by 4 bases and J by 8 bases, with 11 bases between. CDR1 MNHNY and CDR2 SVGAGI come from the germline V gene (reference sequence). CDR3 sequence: CASSLDPGGYTF. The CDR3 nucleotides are TGTGCCAGCAGTTTAGACCCGGGGGGCTACACCTTC.

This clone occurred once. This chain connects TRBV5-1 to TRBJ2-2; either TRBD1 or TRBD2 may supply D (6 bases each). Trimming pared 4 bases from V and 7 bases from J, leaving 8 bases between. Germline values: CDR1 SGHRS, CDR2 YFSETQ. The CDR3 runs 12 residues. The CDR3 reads CASSKGGGELFF. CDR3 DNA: TGCGCCAGCAGCAAGGGGGGCGGGGAGCTGTTTTTT.

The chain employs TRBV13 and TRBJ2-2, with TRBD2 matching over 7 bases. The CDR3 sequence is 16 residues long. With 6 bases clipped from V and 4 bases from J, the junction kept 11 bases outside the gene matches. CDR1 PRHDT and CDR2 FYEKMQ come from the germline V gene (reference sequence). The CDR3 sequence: CASRGSGTTTTGELFF. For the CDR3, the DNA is TGTGCCAGCAGGGGATCTGGGACTACAACCACCGGGGAGCTGTTTTTT.

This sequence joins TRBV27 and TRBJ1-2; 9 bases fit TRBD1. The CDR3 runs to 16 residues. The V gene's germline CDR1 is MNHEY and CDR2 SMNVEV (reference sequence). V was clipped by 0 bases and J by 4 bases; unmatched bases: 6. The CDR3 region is CASSLSGQGSVYGYTF. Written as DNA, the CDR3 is TGTGCCAGCAGTTTATCGGGACAGGGATCGGTCTATGGCTACACCTTC.